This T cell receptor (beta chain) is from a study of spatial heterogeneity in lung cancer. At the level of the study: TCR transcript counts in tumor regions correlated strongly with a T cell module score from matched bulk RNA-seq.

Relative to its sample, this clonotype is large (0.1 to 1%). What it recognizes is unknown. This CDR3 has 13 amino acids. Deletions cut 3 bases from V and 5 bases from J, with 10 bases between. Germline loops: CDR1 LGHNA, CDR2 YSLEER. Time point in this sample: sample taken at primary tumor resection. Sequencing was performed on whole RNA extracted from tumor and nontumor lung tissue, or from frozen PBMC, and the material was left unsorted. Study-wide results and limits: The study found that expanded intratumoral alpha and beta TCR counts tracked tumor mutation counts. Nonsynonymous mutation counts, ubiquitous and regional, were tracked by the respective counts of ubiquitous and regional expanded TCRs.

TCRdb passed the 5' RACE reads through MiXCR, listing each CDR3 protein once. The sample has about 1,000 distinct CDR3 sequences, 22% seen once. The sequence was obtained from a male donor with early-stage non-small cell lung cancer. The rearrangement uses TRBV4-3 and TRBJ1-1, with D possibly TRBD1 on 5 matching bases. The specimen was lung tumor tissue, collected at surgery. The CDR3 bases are TGCGCCAGCAGCCACGGGGGAAGAACTGAAGCTTTCTTT. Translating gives CASSHGGRTEAFF.